This T cell receptor (beta chain) was observed in a study of read filtering for tumor transcriptome and immune sequencing (dated by TCRdb to about 2020). About the full investigation: The cohort had some 16 male and 14 female patients with a mean age of about 70 years, ranging from roughly 45 to 80. Under revised international staging, roughly eight patients fell into R-ISS I, 15 or so into R-ISS II and about seven into R-ISS III. After DNase treatment, whole-transcriptome libraries were prepared using the TruSeq RNA Access Library Prep Kit. Per sample, about 3.5 to 10.27 million TCR-region mapped reads were obtained with IR-seq, compared with only 85 to 1273 with RNA-seq. Using the same bone marrow samples, the study ran both targeted immune repertoire sequencing and bulk whole-transcriptome sequencing and then compared the TCR repertoires from each method. One main goal was a read-filtering strategy for immune repertoire data, in particular deciding whether clonotypes backed by only one read should be removed.

TCR libraries were constructed from roughly 380 ng RNA using the Immunoverse kit, and molecular barcoded adaptors covering alpha/delta and beta/gamma chains were employed. TCR library preparation used the same RNA that was used for transcriptome sequencing. Sequencing of the TCR libraries was done on an Illumina HiSeq 4000 with 2 x 150 cycles. Regarding the original processing steps: TCR reads were aligned to human V, D, J and C references and assembled into CDR3 clonotypes with MiXCR, including quality filtering and error correction. The tcR package in R was used to analyze clonotype counts and gene usage diversity. Raw mapping reads were checked after the RNA-seq reads had been mapped by STAR aligner version 2.5.3a onto the human GRCh37 genome. To test how sequencing depth affects detected clonotypes, IR-seq fastq files were randomly downsampled with Seqtk 1.3. Through fastp at Q25 and MiXCR, TCRdb rebuilt clones from the public reads, retaining in-frame beta chains. Rows with a matching CDR3 protein are joined into one entry that keeps the most common DNA and genes. The V and J calls were not made by the authors but by TCRdb's processing. The sample records about 46,000 distinct CDR3 sequences, approximately 12% of which are singletons. Roughly 15% of the sample goes to the ten largest clones.

Unmatched junction bases come to 5, with V trimmed by 1 base and J by 2 bases. CDR1 and CDR2 (SGHRS, YFSETQ) derive from the germline V gene. Including cysteine and phenylalanine, the CDR3 has 16 amino acids. The retained sequence is limited to the CDR3, 48 bases, with the frame set at the first base. Bone marrow was sampled from every patient at the time of active disease. Ficoll-Hypaque density gradient centrifugation was used to isolate bone marrow mononuclear cells. Myeloma plasma cells were removed and CD138-negative cells were obtained by negative selection following labeling with CD138 magnetic microbeads on a MACS separator. Flow cytometry with CD138 antibodies on an Attune NxT was used to check how pure the isolated cells were. TRIzol reagent was used to extract total RNA, and a NanoDrop spectrophotometer was used to quantify the extracted RNA. For each patient, the CD138-negative bone marrow sample underwent paired RNA-seq and IR-seq.

Broad study findings and their caveats: Rather than purified T cells, the sorted CD138-negative fraction was a mixed bone marrow immune population. Compared with RNA-seq, IR-seq captured clonotypes at much higher depth and more reliably, and a smaller IR-seq throughput was enough to identify most shared clonotypes. The correlation between IR-seq and RNA-seq shared clonotype proportions was increased by removal of single-read clonotypes. Single-read clonotypes made up about 87% of clonotypes but about 3.3% of total reads in IR-seq, and approximately 73% of clonotypes and roughly 45% of reads in RNA-seq.

This clonotype has a handful of counts. Its antigen remains unidentified. No base quality values were provided; no much bigger clone lies one nucleotide off. The chain employs TRBV5-1 and TRBJ2-5, with 10 bases matching TRBD2. The specimen was a population of CD138-negative cells sorted from bone marrow. The cell subset or site label here, explained by the study, means: bone marrow mononuclear cells depleted of CD138+ plasma/myeloma cells by negative magnetic selection. This clonotype originated in a donor over 35 with multiple myeloma. The base sequence is TGCGCCAGCAGCTTGTCCCCTAGCGGGAGTCAAGAGACCCAGTACTTC. Its amino acids are CASSLSPSGSQETQYF.